This is a list of T cell receptor beta chains from one sample in a study of shared clonotypes between healthy human individuals. Some clones are missing from TCRdb's copy, which holds only in-frame ones; the method was immunoSEQ multiplex PCR. The sample contains approximately 620,000 clones, more than 95% of which appear only once. The sequencing input was naive CD4+ T cells sorted from blood. The receptors here all came from a woman in her twenties or thirties in good health. Both conserved end residues are part of each CDR3. Each record gives: clone size, D gene, V gene, J gene, CDR3 DNA, CDR3 protein. A D gene is named only where the DNA matches it firmly. The listing skips clone size in some rows; elsewhere it reads once, few, many or a size class.

.	.	TRBV29-1	TRBJ2-7	TGCAGCGTTGTCAGTCGGGGGTACGAGCAGTACTTC	CSVVSRGYEQYF
.	TRBD2	TRBV2	TRBJ2-1	TGTGCCAGCAGCGAATCACTAGCGGGAACGAATGAGCAGTTCTTC	CASSESLAGTNEQFF
.	.	TRBV20-1	TRBJ2-1	TGCAGTGCTACTCCGACTCTGGAGCAGTTCTTC	CSATPTLEQFF
.	.	TRBV28	TRBJ1-5	TGTGCCAGCAGTTCAATTCAACTTGGACAAATTAGCAATCAGCCCCAGCATTTT	CASSSIQLGQISNQPQHF
.	.	TRBV5-1	TRBJ2-5	TGCGCCAGCAGCTTAGGTACGCAAGAGACCCAGTACTTC	CASSLGTQETQYF
.	.	TRBV28	TRBJ2-3	TGTGCCCCCCGTAGCGGAGATAGCACAGATACGCAGTATTTT	CAPRSGDSTDTQYF
.	TRBD2	TRBV7-8	TRBJ2-1	TGTGCCAGCAGCTTTACGGGAGGGAATGAGCAGTTCTTC	CASSFTGGNEQFF
.	.	TRBV7-9	TRBJ2-5	TGTGCCAGCAGTCCCAGAGGGCCCGAAGAGACCCAGTACTTC	CASSPRGPEETQYF
.	TRBD2	TRBV5-1	TRBJ2-7	TGCGCCAGCAGCCTGCCGGGCGGGAGTTTGCCCTACGAGCAGTACTTC	CASSLPGGSLPYEQYF
.	.	TRBV7-9	TRBJ2-7	TGTGCCAGCAGCTTAGGGTGGGACCTCCGCTCCTACGAGCAGTACTTC	CASSLGWDLRSYEQYF
.	.	TRBV28	TRBJ2-1	TGTGCCAGCAATCAGGGGATGAATGAGCAGTTCTTC	CASNQGMNEQFF
.	.	TRBV7-9	TRBJ1-4	TGTGCCAGCAGCTTTCCAGGGTTTAATGAAAAACTGTTTTTT	CASSFPGFNEKLFF
.	.	TRBV2	TRBJ1-1	TGTGCCAGCAGGGCGGGGGTGGCGAACACTGAAGCTTTCTTT	CASRAGVANTEAFF
.	.	TRBV5-8	TRBJ2-7	TGTGCCAGCAGACCTGCCCATTTCTCCTACGAGCAGTACTTC	CASRPAHFSYEQYF
.	.	TRBV28	TRBJ2-7	TGTGCCAGCGGAGGACCAGGGGACTCCAACTACGAGCAGTACTTC	CASGGPGDSNYEQYF
.	TRBD1	TRBV5-1	TRBJ1-1	TGCGCCAGCAGCCCGGGACAGGTCGTCACTGAAGCTTTCTTT	CASSPGQVVTEAFF
.	.	TRBV28	TRBJ1-1	TGTGCCAGCATCCAAGAGTGGACGATGGAAACTGAAGCTTTCTTT	CASIQEWTMETEAFF
.	TRBD1	TRBV25-1	TRBJ2-3	TGTGCCAGCAGTGAATCCCCGACAGGGTACACAGATACGCAGTATTTT	CASSESPTGYTDTQYF
.	.	TRBV12-5	TRBJ2-7	TGTGCTAGTGCGTCAGGGCCCTACGAGCAGTACTTC	CASASGPYEQYF
.	TRBD1	TRBV28	TRBJ2-3	TGTGCCAGCAGGACAGGGAGCGTCACAGATACGCAGTATTTT	CASRTGSVTDTQYF
.	TRBD1	TRBV5-4	TRBJ2-1	TGTGCCAGCACCTGGGGTGGGACAGGGAGACAGCAGTTCTTC	CASTWGGTGRQQFF
.	TRBD1	TRBV5-5	TRBJ1-2	TGTGCCAGCAGCTTTTCGGGACAGGGACTTTCTAACTATGGCTACACCTTC	CASSFSGQGLSNYGYTF
.	.	TRBV2	TRBJ2-5	TGTGCCAGCAGTGAAGCCCCCCCGGGGCAAGAGACCCAGTACTTC	CASSEAPPGQETQYF
.	.	TRBV2	TRBJ2-7	TGTGCCAGCAGTCCTGTGGGGGCCTACGAGCAGTACTTC	CASSPVGAYEQYF
.	.	TRBV29-1	TRBJ1-1	TGCAGCGTGCAAAACTCCGGGGGCCGTGCTTTCTTT	CSVQNSGGRAFF
.	.	TRBV5-1	TRBJ1-4	TGCGCCAGCAGCTTGGCCGACACAGGAGGGGGTGAAAAACTGTTTTTT	CASSLADTGGGEKLFF
once	.	TRBV6-1	TRBJ2-7	TGTGCCAGCAGTGAAGAGGCCCAGGGGGGCCACTACTACGAGCAGTACTTC	CASSEEAQGGHYYEQYF
.	.	TRBV27	TRBJ2-7	TGTGCCAGCAGAGAGGGGCAGGGGTTCCACGAGCAGTACTTC	CASREGQGFHEQYF
once	TRBD2	TRBV27	TRBJ2-1	TGTGCCAGCAGTCAGCGGGGGCCCTACAATGAGCAGTTCTTC	CASSQRGPYNEQFF
.	.	TRBV18	TRBJ2-2	TGTGCCAGCTCACCATATCTGGAGAACACCGGGGAGCTGTTTTTT	CASSPYLENTGELFF
.	.	TRBV11-2	TRBJ2-7	TGTGCCAGCAGCTTAGGAGGGGGAAGACCCTACGAGCAGTACTTC	CASSLGGGRPYEQYF
.	.	TRBV11-2	TRBJ1-2	TGTGCCAGCAGCTTATTTCAGGTCTATGGCTACACCTTC	CASSLFQVYGYTF
.	.	TRBV7-2	TRBJ2-7	TGTGCCAGCAGCTTGGTCAATACTTACGAGCAGTACTTC	CASSLVNTYEQYF
.	.	TRBV4-1	TRBJ1-1	TGCGCCAGCAGCCAAGAAGCAGGTATGAACACTGAAGCTTTCTTT	CASSQEAGMNTEAFF
.	.	TRBV9	TRBJ1-3	TGTGCCAGCAGCGAGGACCACTCTGGAAACACCATATATTTT	CASSEDHSGNTIYF
.	.	TRBV10-2	TRBJ2-1	TGCGCCAGCAGTGAACTAGCCTACAATGAGCAGTTCTTC	CASSELAYNEQFF
.	TRBD2	TRBV6-1	TRBJ2-3	TGTGCCAGCAGTGGGCTAGCGGGAGTTAAGCAGTATTTT	CASSGLAGVKQYF
.	.	TRBV4-1	TRBJ2-6	TGCGCCAGCAGCCAAGATCTTCGAGGACGTTTCTCTGGGGCCAACGTCCTGACTTTC	CASSQDLRGRFSGANVLTF
.	.	TRBV27	TRBJ1-1	TGTGCCAGCAGTTTATACTCAACGGGGGTGAACACTGAAGCTTTCTTT	CASSLYSTGVNTEAFF
.	.	TRBV7-2	TRBJ2-1	TGTGCCAGCAGCTTATTTCAGAGCTCCTACAATGAGCAGTTCTTC	CASSLFQSSYNEQFF
.	TRBD2	TRBV11-2	TRBJ2-5	TGTGCCAGCAGCTTAGATCTTCTAGCGGCTCAAGAGACCCAGTACTTC	CASSLDLLAAQETQYF
.	.	TRBV30	TRBJ2-3	TGTGCCTGGAGTGTATCAACAGATACGCAGTATTTT	CAWSVSTDTQYF
.	.	TRBV10-3	TRBJ1-2	TGTGCCATCACCGCAGGGCCTTCCGGCTACACCTTC	CAITAGPSGYTF
.	TRBD1	TRBV10-1	TRBJ2-1	TGCGCCAGCAGCCGGGACAGAACGAATCCCGGGCACAATGAGCAGTTCTTC	CASSRDRTNPGHNEQFF
.	.	TRBV19	TRBJ1-5	TGTGCCAGTAGTTTGCAGGGGAGTTTGCAGCCCCAGCATTTT	CASSLQGSLQPQHF
once	.	TRBV4-1	TRBJ2-2	TGCGCCAGCAGCCCCCGAGGGGGGGGATCGAACACCGGGGAGCTGTTTTTT	CASSPRGGGSNTGELFF
.	.	TRBV19	TRBJ2-3	TGTGCCAGTAACCCACAGGGTACTTGGGGTACGCAGTATTTT	CASNPQGTWGTQYF
.	TRBD2	TRBV28	TRBJ2-3	TGTGCCAGCAGTTTATTGGGGACTAGCGGGAGCACAGATACGCAGTATTTT	CASSLLGTSGSTDTQYF